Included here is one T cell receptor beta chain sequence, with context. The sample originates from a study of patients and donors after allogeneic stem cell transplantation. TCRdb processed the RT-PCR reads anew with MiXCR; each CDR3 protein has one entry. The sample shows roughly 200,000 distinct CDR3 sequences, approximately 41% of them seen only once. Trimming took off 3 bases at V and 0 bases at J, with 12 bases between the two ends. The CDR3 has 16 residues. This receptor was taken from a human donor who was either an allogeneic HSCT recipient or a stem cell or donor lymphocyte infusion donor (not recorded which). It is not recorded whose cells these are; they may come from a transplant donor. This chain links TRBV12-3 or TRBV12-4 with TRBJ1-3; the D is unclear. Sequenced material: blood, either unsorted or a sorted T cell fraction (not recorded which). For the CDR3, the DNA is TGTGCCAGCAGTTTCCCCAGGCCGAGCTCTGGAAACACCATATATTTT. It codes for CASSFPRPSSGNTIYF.